The T cell receptor (beta chain) described here comes from a study of cytomegalovirus exposure and HLA in healthy donors. Study-level results: A list of roughly 160 TCR beta chains associated with cytomegalovirus was given. There were a few CMV-associated chains whose specificity for CMV antigens was confirmed in vitro. Most TCR sequences were seen very rarely across donors, but some public TCRs occurred in many.

Assay: immunoSEQ multiplex PCR; the TCRdb copy retains only in-frame clones and omits some. Counted here are 150,000 to 200,000 clones, more than 75% occurring once; the ten biggest clones make up around 6.7%. The V gene end was trimmed by 2 bases and the J gene end by 4 bases; junction bases not matched to a gene: 5. Germline assignment: CDR1 SGHTA and CDR2 FQGNSA. CDR3 length: 14 residues. Notes on this clone: Antigen: not known.

The rearrangement joins TRBV7-2 to TRBJ2-7, with 7 bases fitting TRBD2. This clonotype originated in a man younger than 30 in good health and CMV-seropositive. Sequences were obtained from PBMCs. CDR3 sequence: CASSLNMGGYEQYF. CDR3 sequence (DNA): TGTGCCAGCAGCTTAAACATGGGGGGGTACGAGCAGTACTTC.